There are a few counts of the clone carrying this TCR beta chain. No antigen is known for it. The method was immunoSEQ multiplex PCR; TCRdb's version includes in-frame clones alone and lacks a portion of them. The data show tens of thousands of clones, 60% to 85% seen once. The sample is drawn from a study of vaccination effects on CD4 cells after COVID-19. Findings of the study overall: Marked contraction was observed in infection-induced and vaccine-induced clones late after vaccination.

The germline V gene has CDR1 SGDLS and CDR2 YYNGEE. The CDR3 covers 14 residues. Between the trimmed V and J ends, which lost 0 bases and 5 bases, there was a span of 11 bases. Between days 9 and 11 of culture, CD4+ T cells were separated out. The person had PCR-confirmed SARS-CoV-2 infection between March and December 2020. Cells had half their medium changed to IL-2 medium on days 3 and 7. The receptor comes from a human donor who had a prior SARS-CoV-2 infection. The rearrangement joins TRBV9 to TRBJ1-1; no reliable D call. The starting material was CD4+ T cells from PBMCs cultured without peptide, obtained before COVID-19 vaccination. The CDR3: CASSVGAGKTEAFF. The CDR3 DNA reads TGTGCCAGCAGCGTAGGGGCGGGGAAGACTGAAGCTTTCTTT.